This entry lists 26 T cell receptor beta chains sequenced from one sample in a study of T cell responses to AZD1222 COVID-19 vaccine (dated by TCRdb to the early 2020s). The time point label, as the study defines it: about 28 days (+/-7) after the second vaccine dose. Library construction relied on the immunoSEQ multiplex PCR assay. TCRdb's version of the immuneACCESS table is confined to in-frame rearrangements and falls short of the full clone set. An unresolved V gene accounts for under half of the shortfall where checked; the remainder is of unknown origin. For this sample there are approximately 150,000 clones; roughly 90% appear just once. Approximately 1.8% of the sample goes to the ten largest clones. Here the sequenced sample was peripheral blood, taken 28 days after the second AZD1222 dose. These receptors were collected from an adult who received the AZD1222 COVID-19 vaccine.

In DNA form, the CDR3 reads TGTGCCAGCAAAGTTGGACAGACCGTCTATGGCTACACCTTC. Protein product: CASKVGQTVYGYTF. The rearrangement uses TRBV2 and TRBJ1-2; maybe TRBD1 (6 bases). V was trimmed by 7 bases and J by 4 bases, leaving 16 bases between them. The CDR3 sequence is 14 residues long. The V gene's germline CDR1 is SNHLY and CDR2 FYNNEI. Complete variable domain (other parts from reference TRBV2 and TRBJ1-2): EPEVTQTPSHQVTQMGQEVILRCVPISNHLYFYWYRQILGQKVEFLVSFYNNEISEKSEIFDDQFSVERPDGSNFTLKIRSTKLEDSAMYFCASKVGQTVYGYTFGSGTRLTVV.

The rearrangement links TRBV28 to TRBJ2-1; 9 bases map to TRBD1. The CDR3 covers 16 residues. CDR1 is MDHEN and CDR2 is SYDVKM in the germline V gene. After removal of 6 bases from V and 6 bases from J, the junction contained 12 bases not matched to a gene. CDR3 loop: CASSVTGGQGGNEQFF. For the CDR3, the DNA is TGTGCCAGCAGCGTAACCGGGGGACAGGGTGGCAATGAGCAGTTCTTC.

The V gene is TRBV2, the J gene TRBJ1-5; tentative D call: TRBD1 (5 bases). The CDR3 is 14 residues long. The ends were cut back, 3 bases at V and 2 bases at J, with 8 bases in the middle. Germline V gene sequence: CDR1 SNHLY, CDR2 FYNNEI. In DNA form, the CDR3 reads TGTGCCAGCAGTGATCGCAGGGGCAATCAGCCCCAGCATTTT. This translates into CASSDRRGNQPQHF.

V and J are TRBV5-5 and TRBJ1-1, with a possible D match to TRBD1 (5 bases). From germline, CDR1 is SGHKS and CDR2 YYEKEE (reference sequence). The ends were cut back, 2 bases at V and 5 bases at J, with 13 bases in the middle. The CDR3 is 14 amino acids. CDR3 DNA: TGTGCCAGCAGCTTTGGGGAGGGGTGGACTGAAGCTTTCTTT. Amino acid sequence: CASSFGEGWTEAFF.

The chain combines TRBV28 with TRBJ2-7, with 9 nucleotides matching TRBD1. This CDR3 region has 16 residues. V was clipped by 5 bases and J by 0 bases; unmatched bases: 8. From germline, CDR1 is MDHEN and CDR2 SYDVKM. The CDR3 nucleotides read TGTGCCAGCAGTACTCCCGGGACAGGGAACTCCTACGAGCAGTACGTC. Its protein product is CASSTPGTGNSYEQYV.

The rearrangement uses TRBV27 and TRBJ1-1; a possible D gene is TRBD1 (5 bases). The CDR3 is 15 residues long. The germline CDR1 and CDR2 sequences are MNHEY and SMNVEV (reference sequence). V was clipped by 5 bases and J by 5 bases, with 18 bases between them. The CDR3 bases are TGTGCCAGCAGTATCCTGGACATGAGGGGAACTGAAGCTTTCTTT. Its protein product is CASSILDMRGTEAFF.

The J gene is TRBJ1-2, the V gene TRBV6-5, with D unclear. The CDR3 has 13 residues. In germline, CDR1 is MNHEY, CDR2 SVGAGI. V lost 8 bases to trimming and J lost 2 bases, with 12 bases between them. The CDR3 protein is CASGEPLNYGYTF. The DNA for the CDR3 is TGTGCCAGCGGGGAGCCGCTAAACTATGGCTACACCTTC.

This chain links TRBV5-1 with TRBJ1-2; possible D gene TRBD1, 5 bases. Trimming took 3 bases from V and 5 from J, leaving 11 bases between them. Germline V CDR1 and CDR2: SGHRS, YFSETQ. The CDR3 loop spans 13 amino acids. The chain's CDR3 is CASSSTVQYGYTF. The CDR3 nucleotides read TGCGCCAGCAGCTCGACAGTACAGTATGGCTACACCTTC. Looking up the rest from reference TRBV5-1 and TRBJ1-2 gives the full variable domain: KAGVTQTPRYLIKTRGQQVTLSCSPISGHRSVSWYQQTPGQGLQFLFEYFSETQRNKGNFPGRFSGRQFSNSRSEMNVSTLELGDSALYLCASSSTVQYGYTFGSGTRLTVV.

This clone has only a few counts. CDR3 nucleotide sequence: TGTGCCAGCAGTCCAAAGGGACAGGGACAATCACCCCTCCACTTT. Protein product: CASSPKGQGQSPLHF. The chain employs TRBV6-6 and TRBJ1-6; 9 bases fit TRBD1. The CDR3 totals 15 residues. V trimming: 5 bases; J trimming: 10 bases; junction bases outside the gene matches: 9. Germline CDR1 is MNHNY and CDR2 is SVGAGI (reference sequence).

The chain combines TRBV24-1 with TRBJ2-3; D may be TRBD1 (6 bases). Trimming shortened V by 4 bases and J by 4 bases, and 14 bases separated the two germline ends. The CDR3 is made up of 15 amino acids. Germline V gene data show CDR1 as KGHDR and CDR2 as SFDVKD. The CDR3 sequence is CATSDRTAGPDTQYF. The DNA of the CDR3 is TGTGCCACCAGTGACCGGACAGCCGGGCCAGATACGCAGTATTTT.

The CDR3 DNA follows: TGTGCCAGCAGCCAACGAAGTGGCGGGGTAGGGGATCCCTATGGCTACACCTTC. Its protein product is CASSQRSGGVGDPYGYTF. The chain employs TRBV5-5 and TRBJ1-2; possibly TRBD1 for D (5 bases). CDR1 SGHKS and CDR2 YYEKEE come from the germline V gene (reference sequence). V was shortened by 4 bases and J by 4 bases, with 26 bases between the two germline ends. The CDR3 is made up of 18 amino acids.

This chain links TRBV9 with TRBJ2-1, with 9 bases that match TRBD2. CDR3 length: 18 amino acids. CDR1 is SGDLS, CDR2 YYNGEE, per germline. Losses at the gene ends were 0 bases for V and 4 bases for J; bases not matched to a gene: 11. CDR3 coding DNA: TGTGCCAGCAGCGTAGACCTACGCTCTAGCGGGGCTTACAATGAGCAGTTCTTC. Translated, it gives CASSVDLRSSGAYNEQFF.

The CDR3 DNA reads TGTGCCAGCAGTGCGGCGGGCTCCTATAATTCACCCCTCCACTTT. Encoded protein: CASSAAGSYNSPLHF. V usage is TRBV28 and J usage is TRBJ1-6, with D unclear. This CDR3 region has 15 residues. V lost 5 bases and J 0 bases, leaving 8 bases between the germline ends. Per germline, CDR1 MDHEN and CDR2 SYDVKM. Combining the CDR3 with reference TRBV28 and TRBJ1-6 gives the whole variable domain DVKVTQSSRYLVKRTGEKVFLECVQDMDHENMFWYRQDPGLGLRLIYFSYDVKMKEKGDIPEGYSVSREKKERFSLILESASTNQTSMYLCASSAAGSYNSPLHFGNGTRLTVT.

The V and J genes are TRBV20-1 and TRBJ1-1; TRBD1 agrees at 9 bases. The CDR3 spans 14 residues. CDR1 DFQATT and CDR2 SNEGSKA come from the germline V gene (reference sequence). V lost 6 bases to trimming and J lost 4 bases; unmatched junction nucleotides: 9. DNA for the CDR3: TGCAGTGCCAGTAAGGGACAGGGTCTCACTGAAGCTTTCTTT. As protein: CSASKGQGLTEAFF.

This clone was seen a single time. The rearrangement uses TRBV28 and TRBJ1-4; a possible D gene is TRBD1 (5 bases). V gave up 7 bases and J gave up 8 bases, with 17 bases separating them. The CDR3 has 14 amino acids. CDR1 is MDHEN, CDR2 SYDVKM, per germline. The CDR3 reads CASKPTLRGEKLFF. For the CDR3, the DNA is TGTGCCAGCAAACCCACCCTGCGGGGGGAAAAACTGTTTTTT. Full variable domain (rest looked up from reference TRBV28 and TRBJ1-4): DVKVTQSSRYLVKRTGEKVFLECVQDMDHENMFWYRQDPGLGLRLIYFSYDVKMKEKGDIPEGYSVSREKKERFSLILESASTNQTSMYLCASKPTLRGEKLFFGSGTQLSVL.

The chain couples TRBV3-1 (or the pseudogene TRBV3-2) to TRBJ1-3; possible D gene TRBD1, 5 bases. The CDR3 loop spans 16 amino acids. V lost 3 bases, J lost 0 bases, and 12 bases lay in between. Per the germline V gene, CDR1 is LGHDT and CDR2 is YNNKEL (reference sequence). The CDR3 protein is CASSHATGDSGNTIYF. CDR3 nucleotide sequence: TGTGCCAGCAGCCATGCTACAGGCGACTCTGGAAACACCATATATTTT.

This chain links TRBV5-4 with TRBJ2-1; TRBD2 is a possible D gene (5 bases). CDR3 size: 15 residues. Germline V CDR1 and CDR2: SGHNT, YYREEE (reference sequence). V was cut by 0 bases and J by 7 bases, with 14 bases left in between. CDR3 protein: CASSLASRTGNEQFF. The CDR3 bases are TGTGCCAGCAGCTTGGCTAGCCGTACGGGGAATGAGCAGTTCTTC. The full variable domain, with the rest looked up from reference TRBV5-4 and TRBJ2-1, is ETGVTQSPTHLIKTRGQQVTLRCSSQSGHNTVSWYQQALGQGPQFIFQYYREEENGRGNFPPRFSGLQFPNYSSELNVNALELDDSALYLCASSLASRTGNEQFFGPGTRLTVL.

This clone is medium-sized in the sample. The chain has TRBV2 and TRBJ2-7; 8 nucleotides line up with TRBD2. The CDR3 consists of 14 residues. V lost 6 bases and J lost 2; bases outside the gene matches: 6. Germline CDR1 and CDR2: SNHLY and FYNNEI. The CDR3 DNA reads as TGTGCCAGCAGGTGGAGCGGGGGTACCTACGAGCAGTACGTC. Translation gives CASRWSGGTYEQYV.

V usage is TRBV5-1 and J usage is TRBJ2-1; 9 nucleotides line up with TRBD1. The CDR3 spans 15 residues. Germline trimming cut 3 bases from V and 4 bases from J; bases unmatched to any gene: 5. Germline V CDR1 and CDR2: SGHRS, YFSETQ. CDR3 in amino acids: CASSSTGTGYNEQFF. The CDR3 DNA is TGCGCCAGCAGCTCAACCGGGACAGGGTACAATGAGCAGTTCTTC.

The rearrangement links TRBV6-2 or TRBV6-3 to TRBJ2-7; 8 bases map to TRBD1. The CDR3 loop spans 12 amino acids. V was clipped by 5 bases and J by 3 bases; unmatched bases: 0. Per the germline V gene, CDR1 is MNHEY and CDR2 is SVGEGT. The CDR3 DNA reads TGTGCCAGCAGTGGACAGGGCTACGAGCAGTACGTC. It specifies CASSGQGYEQYV.

This chain links TRBV21-1 with TRBJ1-6. TRBV21-1 is deemed a pseudogene. This CDR3 is built from 17 residues. The CDR3 DNA reads as TGTGCCAGCAGCCTAGAGGGCCCTAAGACCAATATTTCACCCCTCCACTTT. This gives the protein CASSLEGPKTNISPLHF.

This chain links TRBV3-1 (or the pseudogene TRBV3-2) with TRBJ2-3; 10 bases agree with TRBD2. The CDR3 runs to 16 residues. Trimming cost V 2 bases and J 3 bases; bases outside gene matches: 5. CDR1 LGHDT and CDR2 YNNKEL come from the germline V gene (reference sequence). The CDR3 spells CASSQFSGGWTDTQYF. The CDR3 DNA follows: TGTGCCAGCAGCCAATTTAGCGGGGGGTGGACAGATACGCAGTATTTT.

This clone was counted a single time. The same CDR3 also results from other DNA sequences found in this sample. CDR3 residues: CASSVVGETQYF. CDR3 DNA sequence: TGTGCCAGCAGCGTAGTGGGAGAGACCCAGTACTTC. The chain joins TRBV9 to TRBJ2-5; D gene uncertain. The CDR3 is 12 amino acids. Germline V lookup: CDR1 SGDLS, CDR2 YYNGEE. V was clipped by 0 bases and J by 4 bases, with 4 bases between them.

This chain uses TRBV28 with TRBJ1-2, with a possible D match to TRBD1 (5 bases). Per the germline V gene, CDR1 is MDHEN and CDR2 is SYDVKM. Trimming pared 1 base from V and 4 bases from J, leaving 10 bases between. This CDR3 contains 14 residues. The CDR3 coding sequence is TGTGCCAGCAGTTTATCCGGGGGGGTCTATGGCTACACCTTC. This translates into CASSLSGGVYGYTF.

The V and J genes are TRBV6-2 or TRBV6-3 and TRBJ1-5, with a tentative D call TRBD1 (5 bases). This CDR3 has 15 residues. V lost 2 bases and J lost 0, with 8 bases in between. Germline V gives CDR1 MNHEY, CDR2 SVGEGT. The CDR3 bases are TGTGCCAGCAGTTACACGGGACTTAGCAATCAGCCCCAGCATTTT. It encodes CASSYTGLSNQPQHF.

The rearrangement links TRBV6-5 to TRBJ2-7; 9 bases match TRBD2. Germline V gene lookup returns CDR1 MNHEY and CDR2 SVGAGI. The CDR3 sequence is 14 residues long. Losses at the gene ends were 6 bases for V and 4 bases for J; bases not matched to a gene: 7. The CDR3 loop is CASSPGTSQYEQYF. For the CDR3, the DNA is TGTGCCAGCAGCCCCGGGACTAGCCAGTACGAGCAGTACTTC.